This section outlines one T cell receptor (beta chain) sequence together with its context. The antigen remains unidentified. The sample originates from a study of cytomegalovirus exposure and HLA in healthy donors. Study results and caveats: TRBV6-2, TRBV6-3 and some other V segments were unresolvable in 87-base-pair reads. Some public TCRs appeared in many individuals, while most sequences were rare. Some TCR beta chains (164 of them) were listed as cytomegalovirus-associated. It was likely that a cluster of highly shared sequence variants was a sequencing artifact.

Germline V gives CDR1 SQVTM, CDR2 ANQGSEA. The CDR3 covers 14 residues. V gave up 0 bases and J gave up 2 bases, with 9 bases separating them. In the PCR, 60 Vbeta and 13 Jbeta primers were used. Produced via immunoSEQ multiplex PCR; TCRdb's table is partial and in-frame only. This table holds about 140,000 clones, around 84% found once. Material for sequencing was PBMCs. This receptor was taken from a man aged 50-60 years in good health and CMV-seronegative. The rearrangement joins TRBV29-1 to TRBJ2-3, with D uncertain. In DNA form, the CDR3 reads TGCAGCGTTGAAGAAGCACTTCTCACAGATACGCAGTATTTT. Residues: CSVEEALLTDTQYF.